Following are 26 T cell receptor beta chains from one sample sequenced in a study of tumor-infiltrating lymphocytes in localized non-small cell lung cancer (dated by TCRdb to about 2021). Receptor amplification or capture employed the immunoSEQ multiplex PCR assay. Not all clones reach the TCRdb copy of this immuneACCESS table, which keeps in-frame sequences only. Checked studies attribute under half of the gap to unresolved V genes and leave the rest unexplained. Within this sample are roughly 2,500 clones, with around half of them counted one time only. The ten largest account for roughly 13% of the sample. Sample: uninvolved lung tissue not adjacent to the tumor. Every receptor here comes from a human donor with non-small cell lung cancer. Some clones in this sample may be carry-over from other donors' samples.

The chain joins TRBV19 to TRBJ2-7, with 8 positions matching TRBD2. V shed 3 bases, J shed 4 bases, and the junction held 11 bases outside the gene matches. This CDR3 contains 16 residues. CDR1 is LNHDA, CDR2 SQIVND, per germline (reference sequence). CDR3 nucleotide sequence: TGTGCCAGTAGTATTGGAGCGGGAGAAGGGAGATACGAGCAGTACTTC. This gives the protein CASSIGAGEGRYEQYF.

The J gene is TRBJ1-1, the V gene TRBV25-1; D gene unclear. Per germline, CDR1 MGHDK and CDR2 SYGVNS. The V gene lost 9 bases and the J gene lost 6 bases, with 11 bases spanning the gap. The CDR3 totals 11 residues. The CDR3 bases are TGTGCCAGTCGAGGTTGGGCTGAAGCTTTCTTT. Residues: CASRGWAEAFF.

The rearrangement uses TRBV2 and TRBJ1-5; no firm D call. CDR3 length equals 16 residues. V lost 2 bases and J 2 bases, leaving 13 bases between the germline ends. Germline V lookup: CDR1 SNHLY, CDR2 FYNNEI. CDR3 loop: CASSEWEPTGNQPQHF. CDR3 DNA sequence: TGTGCCAGCAGTGAATGGGAGCCAACGGGCAATCAGCCCCAGCATTTT. The whole variable domain, filled in from reference TRBV2 and TRBJ1-5, reads EPEVTQTPSHQVTQMGQEVILRCVPISNHLYFYWYRQILGQKVEFLVSFYNNEISEKSEIFDDQFSVERPDGSNFTLKIRSTKLEDSAMYFCASSEWEPTGNQPQHFGDGTRLSIL.

The genes are TRBV5-4 and TRBJ2-5; the D gene could be TRBD1 or TRBD2 (5 bases each). Germline CDR1 reads SGHNT; CDR2 reads YYREEE (reference sequence). V lost 3 bases, J lost 0 bases, and 9 bases lay in between. The CDR3 loop spans 14 amino acids. CDR3 nucleotides: TGTGCCAGCAGCTCTCGGGGCGACCAAGAGACCCAGTACTTC. Protein sequence: CASSSRGDQETQYF.

This CDR3 reads CASSQDYRARGTEAFF. The CDR3 DNA sequence: TGCGCCAGCAGCCAAGATTATCGGGCCCGGGGCACTGAAGCTTTCTTT. The chain carries TRBV4-3 and TRBJ1-1; D gene unclear. Germline V gene lookup returns CDR1 LGHNA and CDR2 YSLEER. The CDR3 has 16 residues. Trimming took off 0 bases at V and 4 bases at J, with 15 bases between the two ends.

The V call is TRBV29-1, the J call TRBJ1-4, with TRBD1 as a possible D gene (6 bases). Looked up from germline, CDR1 is SQVTM and CDR2 is ANQGSEA. The CDR3 extends over 14 amino acids. V lost 6 bases to trimming and J lost 4 bases, with 15 bases between them. Here the CDR3 reads CSVGGRQSNEKLFF. The CDR3 DNA follows: TGCAGCGTGGGGGGGCGACAGAGTAATGAAAAACTGTTTTTT.

In its sample, this clone was seen a few times. The chain uses TRBV27 and TRBJ1-5; tentative D call: TRBD1 (6 bases). V was pared by 1 base and J by 0 bases, with 10 bases between. This CDR3 has 16 residues. Germline V gives CDR1 MNHEY, CDR2 SMNVEV (reference sequence). In DNA form, the CDR3 reads TGTGCCAGCAGTTTATATTCAGGGGCTAGCAATCAGCCCCAGCATTTT. Translating gives CASSLYSGASNQPQHF.

This clone was seen more than once but under ten times. The chain employs TRBV5-1 and TRBJ2-5; perhaps TRBD2 as D (5 bases). CDR3 length: 14 residues. V was trimmed by 0 bases and J by 3 bases, leaving 9 bases between them. Per the germline V gene, CDR1 is SGHRS and CDR2 is YFSETQ. The CDR3 DNA is TGCGCCAGCAGCTTGGCCGGGCGGGAAGAGACCCAGTACTTC. Translated: CASSLAGREETQYF.

This chain joins TRBV6-1 and TRBJ1-2, with D perhaps matching TRBD1 (5 bases). Trimming removed 8 bases at V and 9 bases at J, with 16 bases between. Looked up from germline, CDR1 is MNHNS and CDR2 is SASEGT. This CDR3 region has 12 residues. The CDR3 nucleotides read TGTGCCAGCGGAGACCCGGGACGGCGCTACACCTTC. This gives the protein CASGDPGRRYTF.

The chain couples TRBV6-5 to TRBJ1-5, with TRBD1 matching over 9 bases. CDR1 MNHEY and CDR2 SVGAGI come from the germline V gene. The CDR3 runs to 13 residues. Trimming removed 6 bases from V and 7 bases from J; junction bases left unmatched: 4. The CDR3 is CASSRTGAQPQHF. The CDR3 nucleotides read TGTGCCAGCAGCCGGACAGGGGCACAGCCCCAGCATTTT.

For the CDR3, the DNA is TGCGCCAGAGCCTCGCAACTCTCAGGGGGGGTAACCTACGAGCAGTACGTC. Its protein product is CARASQLSGGVTYEQYV. The rearrangement joins TRBV23-1 to TRBJ2-7; D assignment may be TRBD1 or TRBD2 (7 bases each). TRBV23-1 falls under the ORF class, with uncertain function. The CDR3 is 17 residues long. The ends were cut back, 9 bases at V and 2 bases at J, with 26 bases in the middle.

This rearrangement joins TRBV9 to TRBJ2-5, with TRBD1 identical over 8 bases. Germline CDR1 and CDR2: SGDLS and YYNGEE. With V trimmed by 4 bases and J by 5 bases, 10 bases remained unmatched. The CDR3 is 15 amino acids. CDR3 in amino acids: CASSPHTGGGETQYF. CDR3 bases: TGTGCCAGCAGCCCACATACAGGGGGTGGGGAGACCCAGTACTTC.

This clone is medium-sized within its sample. Other nucleotide sequences from this sample produce the same CDR3. This sequence joins TRBV9 and TRBJ2-5; D unclear. The V and J ends lost 0 bases and 5 bases respectively, with 14 bases between them. There are 15 residues in the CDR3. CDR1 SGDLS and CDR2 YYNGEE come from the germline V gene. The CDR3 sequence is CASSVVGGGAETQYF. The CDR3 bases are TGTGCCAGCAGCGTAGTTGGCGGCGGTGCGGAGACCCAGTACTTC.

This clone has more than one count but fewer than ten. The gene calls are TRBV27 and TRBJ1-1; 7 nucleotides line up with TRBD1. The CDR3 has 14 amino acids. Germline CDR1 is MNHEY and CDR2 is SMNVEV (reference sequence). V lost 4 bases and J lost 1; bases outside the gene matches: 3. This CDR3 is CASSWGTENTEAFF. DNA for the CDR3: TGTGCCAGCAGTTGGGGGACAGAGAACACTGAAGCTTTCTTT.

This sequence joins TRBV7-2 and TRBJ1-2, with D perhaps TRBD1 (5 bases). V lost 6 bases, J lost 8 bases, and 13 bases lay in between. The CDR3 runs 12 residues. Germline-derived CDR1 and CDR2 are SGHTA and FQGNSA. The chain's CDR3 is CASSLLGVGYTF. The CDR3, as DNA: TGTGCCAGCAGTCTTCTGGGGGTCGGCTACACCTTC.

The table lists this clone with a few counts. This chain links TRBV6-1 with TRBJ1-1, with TRBD1 as a possible D gene (5 bases). The V end lost 10 bases, the J end lost 3 bases, and 9 bases lay between the germline ends. CDR3 length: 11 residues. Germline V lookup: CDR1 MNHNS, CDR2 SASEGT. The CDR3 bases are TGTGCCACGAGGGACCACACTGAAGCTTTCTTT. Translating it yields CATRDHTEAFF.

The chain recombines TRBV6-5 with TRBJ1-2; TRBD1 agrees at 7 bases. Losses at the gene ends were 7 bases for V and 8 bases for J; bases not matched to a gene: 10. There are 13 residues in the CDR3. Germline V gene lookup returns CDR1 MNHEY and CDR2 SVGAGI. For the CDR3, the DNA is TGTGCCAGCAAAGTGAAGGGGGCGGGAGGCTACACCTTC. It specifies CASKVKGAGGYTF.

By proportion, this clone is medium-sized (0.01 to 0.1%). The CDR3 spells CASSSQVLSSGNTIYF. In nucleotides, the CDR3 is TGTGCCAGCAGTTCACAGGTTCTAAGCTCTGGAAACACCATATATTTT. The rearrangement joins TRBV28 to TRBJ1-3; weak D call: TRBD1 (5 bases). Germline loops: CDR1 MDHEN, CDR2 SYDVKM. The CDR3 is 16 residues long. Trimming pared 4 bases from V and 0 bases from J, leaving 13 bases between.

The chain joins TRBV30 to TRBJ2-3; D call uncertain. Germline loops: CDR1 GTSNPN, CDR2 SVGIG (reference sequence). CDR3 length equals 12 residues. V was trimmed by 0 bases and J by 6 bases, leaving 7 bases between them. For the CDR3, the DNA is TGTGCCTGGAGTGTAGGGCCCGATACGCAGTATTTT. Its translation: CAWSVGPDTQYF.

By its share, this clone is large. The V and J genes are TRBV7-9 and TRBJ2-7; tentatively, D is TRBD1 (6 bases). Germline CDR1 reads SEHNR; CDR2 reads FQNEAQ (reference sequence). This CDR3 comprises 14 residues. V lost 5 bases, J lost 2 bases, and 13 bases lay in between. CDR3 in amino acids: CASSEGGSAYEQYF. DNA for the CDR3: TGTGCCAGCAGCGAAGGGGGATCCGCCTACGAGCAGTACTTC.

The rearrangement joins TRBV30 to TRBJ1-2; possibly TRBD1 for D (5 bases). V lost 3 bases, J lost 7 bases, and 18 bases lay in between. The CDR3 length is 14 residues. Germline V gene lookup returns CDR1 GTSNPN and CDR2 SVGIG (reference sequence). The CDR3 bases are TGTGCCTGGAGGGGGAAGGGACCAGTCCGTGGCTACACCTTC. Protein: CAWRGKGPVRGYTF. Combining the CDR3 with reference TRBV30 and TRBJ1-2 gives the whole variable domain SQTIHQWPATLVQPVGSPLSLECTVEGTSNPNLYWYRQAAGRGLQLLFYSVGIGQISSEVPQNLSASRPQDRQFILSSKKLLLSDSGFYLCAWRGKGPVRGYTFGSGTRLTVV.

This clone was picked up a small number of times. This chain joins TRBV2 and TRBJ2-5; perhaps TRBD1 as D (5 bases). Germline V gives CDR1 SNHLY, CDR2 FYNNEI. This CDR3 comprises 14 residues. The ends were cut back, 7 bases at V and 3 bases at J, with 15 bases in the middle. The CDR3 DNA reads as TGTGCCAGCAAATTGGAGACAGTAAAAGAGACCCAGTACTTC. This translates into CASKLETVKETQYF. The full variable domain, its missing parts supplied by reference TRBV2 and TRBJ2-5, is EPEVTQTPSHQVTQMGQEVILRCVPISNHLYFYWYRQILGQKVEFLVSFYNNEISEKSEIFDDQFSVERPDGSNFTLKIRSTKLEDSAMYFCASKLETVKETQYFGPGTRLLVL.

The rearrangement joins TRBV7-2 to TRBJ2-1, with 16 bases matching TRBD2. Trimming removed 4 bases from V and 8 bases from J; junction bases left unmatched: 5. The CDR3 is made up of 16 amino acids. The germline CDR1 and CDR2 sequences are SGHTA and FQGNSA. The CDR3 DNA reads TGTGCCAGCAGCTCGCCGGGACTAGCGGGGGGGCATGAGCAGTTCTTC. It translates to CASSSPGLAGGHEQFF.

The chain carries TRBV19 and TRBJ2-1, with D perhaps matching TRBD1 (5 bases). V was clipped by 3 bases and J by 8 bases, with 11 bases between them. CDR3 length equals 13 residues. Germline V gene data show CDR1 as LNHDA and CDR2 as SQIVND (reference sequence). The CDR3 protein is CASSILPRDEQFF. The CDR3 nucleotides are TGTGCCAGTAGTATCCTCCCCAGGGATGAGCAGTTCTTC.

The J gene is TRBJ2-1, the V gene TRBV30, with 15 bases fitting TRBD2. CDR3 size: 15 residues. J lost 7 bases, V lost 3 bases, and 4 bases had no gene match. Looked up from germline, CDR1 is GTSNPN and CDR2 is SVGIG (reference sequence). This CDR3 reads CAWSPGLAGGNEQFF. CDR3 DNA: TGTGCCTGGAGCCCTGGACTAGCGGGAGGGAATGAGCAGTTCTTC.

The chain has TRBV5-1 and TRBJ2-7, with no clear D. The V gene lost 2 bases and the J gene lost 4 bases, with 10 bases spanning the gap. The CDR3 sequence is 13 residues long. Germline CDR1 SGHRS, CDR2 YFSETQ. DNA of the CDR3: TGCGCCAGCAGCTTCCGACAAGGGTACGAGCAGTACTTC. This sequence encodes CASSFRQGYEQYF.